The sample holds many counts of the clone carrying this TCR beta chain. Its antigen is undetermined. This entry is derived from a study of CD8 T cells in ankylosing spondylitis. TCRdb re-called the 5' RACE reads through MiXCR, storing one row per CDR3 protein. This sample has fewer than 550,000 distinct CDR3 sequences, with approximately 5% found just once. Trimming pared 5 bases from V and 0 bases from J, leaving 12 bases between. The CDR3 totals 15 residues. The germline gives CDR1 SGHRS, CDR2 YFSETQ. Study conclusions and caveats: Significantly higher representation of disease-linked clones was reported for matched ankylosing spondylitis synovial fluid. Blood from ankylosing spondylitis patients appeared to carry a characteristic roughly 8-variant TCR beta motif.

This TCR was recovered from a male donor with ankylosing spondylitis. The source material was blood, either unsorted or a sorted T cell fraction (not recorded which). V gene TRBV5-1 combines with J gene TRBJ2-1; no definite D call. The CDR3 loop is CASRQALSSYNEQFF. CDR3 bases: TGCGCCAGCAGACAAGCGCTGAGCTCCTACAATGAGCAGTTCTTC.